These 13 T cell receptor beta chains came from one sample sequenced in a study of early stage breast cancer tumors. Assay: immunoSEQ multiplex PCR; the TCRdb copy retains only in-frame clones and omits some. This table holds roughly 30,000 clones, around 75% found once. The specimen was blood. The receptors stem from a person aged 35 to 50 with breast cancer.

This rearrangement joins TRBV7-9 to TRBJ2-5, with TRBD2 matching over 10 bases. Germline loops: CDR1 SEHNR, CDR2 FQNEAQ (reference sequence). Trimming removed 1 base from V and 2 bases from J; junction bases left unmatched: 10. CDR3 length: 18 amino acids. The CDR3 DNA sequence: TGTGCCAGCAGCTTAGGTTCACTAGCGGGAAAAGCACAAGAGACCCAGTACTTC. This codes for CASSLGSLAGKAQETQYF.

V gene TRBV10-3 combines with J gene TRBJ2-1, with D unresolved. Per the germline V gene, CDR1 is ENHRY and CDR2 is SYGVKD. The CDR3 covers 14 residues. V was cut by 2 bases and J by 4 bases, with 9 bases left in between. The CDR3, as DNA: TGTGCCATCAGTGAGCGGTGGCCTTACAATGAGCAGTTCTTC. Protein sequence: CAISERWPYNEQFF.

This clone is medium-sized in the sample. The V and J genes are TRBV19 and TRBJ1-5, with D hard to call. CDR3 length: 16 residues. V dropped 4 bases and J dropped 1 base, with 14 bases sitting between them. Looked up from germline, CDR1 is LNHDA and CDR2 is SQIVND (reference sequence). CDR3 residues: CASSTQKVGSNQPQHF. CDR3 sequence (DNA): TGTGCCAGTAGTACCCAGAAAGTAGGGAGCAATCAGCCCCAGCATTTT. Using reference TRBV19 and TRBJ1-5 for the parts outside the CDR3, the full variable domain is DGGITQSPKYLFRKEGQNVTLSCEQNLNHDAMYWYRQDPGQGLRLIYYSQIVNDFQKGDIAEGYSVSREKKESFPLTVTSAQKNPTAFYLCASSTQKVGSNQPQHFGDGTRLSIL.

J is TRBJ2-1 and V is TRBV5-1; 8 positions agree with TRBD2. Germline V gene lookup returns CDR1 SGHRS and CDR2 YFSETQ. V lost 5 bases, J lost 2 bases, and 9 bases stayed unmatched. The CDR3 has 16 residues. The DNA for the CDR3 is TGCGCCAGCAGGGCGAGTGGAGCGGGAGCCTACAATGAGCAGTTCTTC. It yields the protein CASRASGAGAYNEQFF.

The gene calls are TRBV7-2 and TRBJ2-1; TRBD2 matches 16 bases. V was clipped by 5 bases and J by 8 bases; unmatched bases: 6. The CDR3 spans 16 residues. Germline V gene lookup returns CDR1 SGHTA and CDR2 FQGNSA. Written as DNA, the CDR3 is TGTGCCAGCAGCCTGACGGGACTAGCGGGAGGGCATGAGCAGTTCTTC. It translates to CASSLTGLAGGHEQFF.

The CDR3 nucleotides read TGCGCCAGCAAACAGGGGGCGAACACTGAAGCTTTCTTT. This codes for CASKQGANTEAFF. This chain joins TRBV5-1 and TRBJ1-1; TRBD1 matches at 9 bases. V lost 6 bases and J lost 1; bases outside the gene matches: 1. The germline gives CDR1 SGHRS, CDR2 YFSETQ. The CDR3 is 13 residues long.

This sequence joins TRBV5-4 and TRBJ2-2, with TRBD2 matching 9 bases. V lost 4 bases to trimming and J lost 7 bases; unmatched junction nucleotides: 14. This CDR3 contains 17 residues. From germline, CDR1 is SGHNT and CDR2 YYREEE (reference sequence). The CDR3 DNA sequence: TGTGCCAGCAGCGAAAGGACTCTAGCGGGAATGGGCGGGGAGCTGTTTTTT. Residues: CASSERTLAGMGGELFF.

The chain couples TRBV4-2 to TRBJ2-7, with TRBD2 matching over 8 bases. V shed 0 bases and J 0 bases; nucleotides not matched to a gene: 4. The germline CDR1 and CDR2 sequences are LGHNA and YNFKEQ. The length of the CDR3 is 16 residues. Here the CDR3 reads CASSQDGSGSSYEQYF. The CDR3 DNA sequence: TGTGCCAGCAGCCAAGATGGGAGCGGGAGCTCCTACGAGCAGTACTTC.

This chain uses TRBV10-3 with TRBJ1-1, with 11 bases fitting TRBD1. Per germline, CDR1 ENHRY and CDR2 SYGVKD. This CDR3 has 13 amino acids. V shed 7 bases, J shed 4 bases, and the junction held 2 bases outside the gene matches. CDR3 coding DNA: TGTGCCATCACCGGGACAGGGGGCACTGAAGCTTTCTTT. This gives the protein CAITGTGGTEAFF.

The CDR3 coding sequence is TGTGCCAGCAGCTTGATACTAGCGGCCTCCTACAATGAGCAGTTCTTC. Its protein product is CASSLILAASYNEQFF. The V and J genes are TRBV5-5 and TRBJ2-1, with TRBD2 matching over 8 bases. The CDR3 runs to 16 residues. V was pared by 1 base and J by 0 bases, with 3 bases of the junction left unmatched. Per the germline V gene, CDR1 is SGHKS and CDR2 is YYEKEE (reference sequence).

V usage is TRBV5-5 and J usage is TRBJ2-2; TRBD2 matches 7 bases. With 4 bases clipped from V and 13 bases from J, the junction kept 13 bases outside the gene matches. Germline V gene lookup returns CDR1 SGHKS and CDR2 YYEKEE (reference sequence). The CDR3 loop spans 14 amino acids. CDR3 amino acids: CASSQMTSPSWLFF. In nucleotides, the CDR3 is TGTGCCAGCAGCCAAATGACTAGCCCGTCCTGGCTGTTTTTT. Variable domain in full (rest from reference TRBV5-5 and TRBJ2-2): DAGVTQSPTHLIKTRGQQVTLRCSPISGHKSVSWYQQVLGQGPQFIFQYYEKEERGRGNFPDRFSARQFPNYSSELNVNALLLGDSALYLCASSQMTSPSWLFFGEGSRLTVL.

V usage is TRBV30 and J usage is TRBJ2-1; 14 bases align to TRBD2. The J segment lost 10 bases and the V segment lost 5 bases, leaving 10 bases of the junction unmatched. In germline, CDR1 is GTSNPN, CDR2 SVGIG (reference sequence). The CDR3 has 15 residues. CDR3 protein: CAWDGLAGGEGEQFF. The DNA for the CDR3 is TGTGCCTGGGACGGACTAGCGGGAGGAGAGGGGGAGCAGTTCTTC. Based on the CDR3 plus reference TRBV30 and TRBJ2-1, the full variable domain is SQTIHQWPATLVQPVGSPLSLECTVEGTSNPNLYWYRQAAGRGLQLLFYSVGIGQISSEVPQNLSASRPQDRQFILSSKKLLLSDSGFYLCAWDGLAGGEGEQFFGPGTRLTVL.

The V call is TRBV4-1, the J call TRBJ2-5; TRBD1 agrees at 7 bases. This CDR3 spans 17 amino acids. Germline V gene lookup returns CDR1 MGHRA and CDR2 YSYEKL. V shed 2 bases and J 4 bases; nucleotides not matched to a gene: 13. The CDR3 region is CASSQTLDRVVGETQYF. CDR3 nucleotides: TGCGCCAGCAGCCAAACTCTCGACAGGGTAGTTGGAGAGACCCAGTACTTC.